The present entry profiles one T cell receptor (beta chain) with its context. The V end was cut by 5 bases, the J end by 3 bases, with 17 bases between. Germline V gene sequence: CDR1 SEHNR, CDR2 FQNEAQ (reference sequence). This CDR3 is built from 15 residues. Data came from immunoSEQ multiplex PCR; TCRdb stores just in-frame clones and leaves some out. The repertoire holds around 2.1 million clones, with roughly 95% as singletons. This specimen belongs to a study of shared clonotypes between healthy human individuals. This clonotype was obtained from a man aged 18 to 29 in good health. Material for sequencing was naive CD4+ T cells sorted from blood. Subset meaning: CD45RA+ positively selected. J is TRBJ2-7 and V is TRBV7-9, with TRBD1 as a possible D gene (5 bases). For the CDR3, the DNA is TGTGCCAGCAGCCTGAGAGAAGGGGTAATCTACGAGCAGTACTTC. Translating it yields CASSLREGVIYEQYF. The full variable domain, its missing parts supplied by reference TRBV7-9 and TRBJ2-7, is DTGVSQNPRHKITKRGQNVTFRCDPISEHNRLYWYRQTLGQGPEFLTYFQNEAQLEKSRLLSDRFSAERPKGSFSTLEIQRTEQGDSAMYLCASSLREGVIYEQYFGPGTRLTVT.